The 28 T cell receptor beta chains presented below share a single source sample, sequenced in a study of cytomegalovirus exposure and HLA in healthy donors. PCR used 60 Vbeta primers and 13 Jbeta primers. Profiling relied on immunoSEQ multiplex PCR, and the TCRdb table lists in-frame clones only, not all of them. The table lists more than 40,000 clones. Sequences were obtained from PBMCs. The receptors come from a man aged 35 to 55 in good health and CMV-seropositive.

The CDR3 sequence: CASSGAVDGYTF. Written as DNA, the CDR3 is TGTGCCAGTAGCGGTGCGGTGGATGGCTACACCTTC. The chain couples TRBV11-2 to TRBJ1-2; unclear D gene. Germline lookup yields CDR1 SGHAT and CDR2 FQNNGV. V was clipped by 9 bases and J by 6 bases, with 14 bases between them. This CDR3 is built from 12 residues.

This chain joins TRBV5-1 and TRBJ2-1; the match to TRBD2 covers 7 bases. This CDR3 region has 14 residues. Per the germline V gene, CDR1 is SGHRS and CDR2 is YFSETQ. Trimming removed 4 bases from V and 5 bases from J; junction bases left unmatched: 6. This CDR3 reads CASSGRENDNEQFF. In DNA, the CDR3 is TGCGCCAGCAGCGGGCGGGAGAACGACAATGAGCAGTTCTTC. Using reference TRBV5-1 and TRBJ2-1 for the parts outside the CDR3, the full variable domain is KAGVTQTPRYLIKTRGQQVTLSCSPISGHRSVSWYQQTPGQGLQFLFEYFSETQRNKGNFPGRFSGRQFSNSRSEMNVSTLELGDSALYLCASSGRENDNEQFFGPGTRLTVL.

The chain recombines TRBV6-6 with TRBJ1-5; D might be TRBD1 (6 bases). Germline V CDR1 and CDR2: MNHNY, SVGAGI (reference sequence). The ends were cut back, 0 bases at V and 5 bases at J, with 11 bases in the middle. This CDR3 region has 15 residues. The CDR3, as DNA: TGTGCCAGCAGTTACTCCTCCCGACAGGATCAGCCCCAGCATTTT. Protein: CASSYSSRQDQPQHF.

The chain joins TRBV19 to TRBJ2-3, with D possibly TRBD2 on 6 matching bases. V lost 5 bases, J lost 4 bases, and 13 bases lay in between. The CDR3 covers 14 residues. CDR1 LNHDA and CDR2 SQIVND come from the germline V gene (reference sequence). CDR3 nucleotide sequence: TGTGCCAGTAGTGCGACTAGTCCCCCAGATACGCAGTATTTT. This codes for CASSATSPPDTQYF. The variable domain in full, with the rest retrieved from reference TRBV19 and TRBJ2-3, is DGGITQSPKYLFRKEGQNVTLSCEQNLNHDAMYWYRQDPGQGLRLIYYSQIVNDFQKGDIAEGYSVSREKKESFPLTVTSAQKNPTAFYLCASSATSPPDTQYFGPGTRLTVL.

The chain is built from TRBV7-6 and TRBJ2-7; D perhaps matches TRBD1 (5 bases). Deletions cut 0 bases from V and 5 bases from J, with 5 bases between. The germline CDR1 and CDR2 sequences are SGHVS and FNYEAQ. This CDR3 region has 12 residues. The CDR3 nucleotides are TGTGCCAGCAGCTTAGCAGGGGACGAGCAGTACTTC. Amino acids: CASSLAGDEQYF.

The chain uses TRBV30 and TRBJ2-3; 7 bases agree with TRBD2. Looked up from germline, CDR1 is GTSNPN and CDR2 is SVGIG (reference sequence). The CDR3 has 14 residues. V shed 5 bases, J shed 4 bases, and the junction held 9 bases outside the gene matches. Here the CDR3 DNA reads TGTGCCTGGTCTGCGGGACTAACCCCAGATACGCAGTATTTT. This sequence encodes CAWSAGLTPDTQYF.

The J gene is TRBJ1-1, the V gene TRBV5-1; D not resolved. CDR1 SGHRS and CDR2 YFSETQ come from the germline V gene. Trimming removed 0 bases at V and 4 bases at J, with 16 bases between. The CDR3 runs to 16 residues. CDR3 DNA: TGCGCCAGCAGCTTGGTATTCGCGGGCCCCGGCACTGAAGCTTTCTTT. This gives the protein CASSLVFAGPGTEAFF.

J is TRBJ1-1 and V is TRBV19; unclear D gene. This CDR3 has 13 amino acids. Germline CDR1 reads LNHDA; CDR2 reads SQIVND (reference sequence). V shed 5 bases and J shed 8 bases, with 15 bases lying between them. Here the CDR3 reads CASSPLRVVEAFF. The DNA for the CDR3 is TGTGCCAGTAGTCCCCTCCGAGTTGTGGAAGCTTTCTTT. The entire variable domain, with the rest obtained from reference TRBV19 and TRBJ1-1, is as follows: DGGITQSPKYLFRKEGQNVTLSCEQNLNHDAMYWYRQDPGQGLRLIYYSQIVNDFQKGDIAEGYSVSREKKESFPLTVTSAQKNPTAFYLCASSPLRVVEAFFGQGTRLTVV.

The rearrangement joins TRBV10-1 to TRBJ2-7, with D possibly matching TRBD1 (6 bases). The V end was cut by 7 bases, the J end by 6 bases, with 22 bases between. The CDR3 totals 15 residues. Germline V CDR1 and CDR2: WNHNN, SYGVQD (reference sequence). DNA of the CDR3: TGCGCCAGCAATCGTAGACAGCAGGGGCAGGGCGAGCAGTACTTC. Residues: CASNRRQQGQGEQYF.

The chain joins TRBV9 to TRBJ1-3, with no clear D. The CDR3 spans 16 residues. Trimming pared 4 bases from V and 1 base from J, leaving 15 bases between. CDR1 SGDLS and CDR2 YYNGEE come from the germline V gene. The CDR3 DNA is TGTGCCAGCAGCCCCGGTCAATTGAGATCTGGAAACACCATATATTTT. Residues: CASSPGQLRSGNTIYF.

The chain employs TRBV6-5 and TRBJ1-6; 8 nucleotides align to TRBD1. J was trimmed by 7 bases and V by 2 bases; bases with no gene match: 7. The CDR3 loop spans 16 amino acids. In germline, CDR1 is MNHEY, CDR2 SVGAGI. CDR3 in DNA: TGTGCCAGCAGTTACCGGCAGGGGGCTGGCAATTCACCCCTCCACTTT. Its translation is CASSYRQGAGNSPLHF.

The V gene is TRBV30, the J gene TRBJ1-5, with D tentatively TRBD1 (6 bases). The CDR3 has 14 amino acids. Trimming removed 5 bases from V and 3 bases from J, with 14 bases in between. CDR1 GTSNPN and CDR2 SVGIG come from the germline V gene (reference sequence). This CDR3 reads CAWQGDNFNQPQHF. The CDR3 region has the DNA TGTGCCTGGCAAGGGGACAATTTCAATCAGCCCCAGCATTTT. The complete variable domain, with remaining parts taken from reference TRBV30 and TRBJ1-5, reads SQTIHQWPATLVQPVGSPLSLECTVEGTSNPNLYWYRQAAGRGLQLLFYSVGIGQISSEVPQNLSASRPQDRQFILSSKKLLLSDSGFYLCAWQGDNFNQPQHFGDGTRLSIL.

V and J are TRBV29-1 and TRBJ2-7, with TRBD1 matching 10 bases. The CDR3 loop spans 15 amino acids. With V trimmed by 6 bases and J by 1 base, 9 bases remained unmatched. CDR1 and CDR2 (germline): SQVTM, ANQGSEA. For the CDR3, the DNA is TGCAGCGTGGTTGGGGACAGGGGAAATTCCTACGAGCAGTACTTC. Encoded protein: CSVVGDRGNSYEQYF.

On this clone itself: The same CDR3 also results from other DNA sequences found in this sample. The rearrangement uses TRBV18 and TRBJ1-5, with TRBD1 identical over 8 bases. The CDR3 spans 14 residues. V was clipped by 3 bases and J by 5 bases; unmatched bases: 3. Germline lookup yields CDR1 KGHSH and CDR2 LQKENI. The CDR3 DNA reads as TGTGCCAGCTCACCGACAGGGGTGGATCAGCCCCAGCATTTT. It codes for CASSPTGVDQPQHF.

The V gene is TRBV6-6, the J gene TRBJ1-1; TRBD1 might be the D (6 bases). Germline lookup yields CDR1 MNHNY and CDR2 SVGAGI (reference sequence). The CDR3 is made up of 13 amino acids. The V gene lost 5 bases and the J gene lost 9 bases, with 16 bases spanning the gap. CDR3 region: CASSRGNREKAFF. In nucleotides, the CDR3 is TGTGCCAGCAGTAGGGGTAACAGGGAGAAAGCTTTCTTT.

The rearrangement uses TRBV4-2 and TRBJ2-1; 8 positions agree with TRBD2. This CDR3 contains 18 residues. V dropped 4 bases and J dropped 6; count of bases not matched to a gene: 17. Per germline, CDR1 LGHNA and CDR2 YNFKEQ. CDR3 nucleotide sequence: TGTGCCAGCAGCCCCCTAGGAGGGGGAGCGGGAGATTTCAATGAGCAGTTCTTC. Protein sequence: CASSPLGGGAGDFNEQFF.

The rearrangement uses TRBV4-2 and TRBJ2-1; no clear D. Germline-derived CDR1 and CDR2 are LGHNA and YNFKEQ. The V end lost 3 bases, the J end lost 8 bases, and 5 bases lay between the germline ends. The CDR3 runs 11 residues. As DNA, the CDR3 is TGTGCCAGCAGCCATGCAGATGAGCAGTTCTTC. This codes for CASSHADEQFF.

The rearrangement uses TRBV2 and TRBJ1-2, with D unclear. Germline values: CDR1 SNHLY, CDR2 FYNNEI. This CDR3 contains 14 residues. The V gene lost 3 bases and the J gene lost 4 bases, with 12 bases spanning the gap. The CDR3 sequence is CASSERGGAYGYTF. DNA of the CDR3: TGTGCCAGCAGTGAGAGAGGCGGCGCCTATGGCTACACCTTC.

This chain connects TRBV9 to TRBJ2-3; 7 bases agree with TRBD1. V lost 3 bases, J lost 8 bases, and 6 bases stayed unmatched. The length of the CDR3 is 13 residues. Germline CDR1 is SGDLS and CDR2 is YYNGEE. CDR3 DNA: TGTGCCAGCAGCGCGACAGGGTTGGGTACGCAGTATTTT. This gives the protein CASSATGLGTQYF.

V gene TRBV11-2 combines with J gene TRBJ2-1; a weak D match, TRBD1 (6 bases). CDR3 size: 12 residues. CDR1 is SGHAT and CDR2 is FQNNGV in the germline V gene. V dropped 6 bases and J dropped 4 bases, with 7 bases sitting between them. The CDR3 DNA sequence: TGTGCCAGCAGGGACAGATACAATGAGCAGTTCTTC. This encodes CASRDRYNEQFF.

This rearrangement joins TRBV6-5 to TRBJ2-7; 7 bases line up with TRBD2. With V trimmed by 2 bases and J by 0 bases, 7 bases remained unmatched. From germline, CDR1 is MNHEY and CDR2 SVGAGI. CDR3 length: 16 amino acids. The CDR3 region has the DNA TGTGCCAGCAGTTACGGCGCGGGAGAGAGCTCCTACGAGCAGTACTTC. Amino acids: CASSYGAGESSYEQYF.

This chain links TRBV28 with TRBJ2-7; perhaps TRBD1 as D (5 bases). Trimming pared 6 bases from V and 6 bases from J, leaving 12 bases between. CDR1 and CDR2 (germline): MDHEN, SYDVKM. CDR3 length: 12 residues. The CDR3 DNA sequence: TGTGCCAGCAGCATACAGGTACGCGAGCAGTACTTC. Amino acid sequence: CASSIQVREQYF.

The chain links TRBV6-5 to TRBJ2-7; maybe TRBD2 (5 bases). CDR1 MNHEY and CDR2 SVGAGI come from the germline V gene. The CDR3 totals 13 residues. The V end lost 6 bases, the J end lost 0 bases, and 9 bases lay between the germline ends. The CDR3 region has the DNA TGTGCCAGCAGCCTAGCTAGCTCCTACGAGCAGTACTTC. This codes for CASSLASSYEQYF.

The chain couples TRBV13 to TRBJ2-2, with 11 bases that match TRBD2. The CDR3 is made up of 16 amino acids. Germline trimming cut 5 bases from V and 6 bases from J; bases unmatched to any gene: 8. Germline V CDR1 and CDR2: PRHDT, FYEKMQ (reference sequence). The DNA for the CDR3 is TGTGCCAGCAGCCTTTCGACTAGCGGGGTCCCCGGGGAGCTGTTTTTT. Translating gives CASSLSTSGVPGELFF.

The J gene is TRBJ2-3, the V gene TRBV19; 9 nucleotides agree with TRBD1. After removal of 5 bases from V and 5 bases from J, the junction contained 11 bases not matched to a gene. The germline V gene encodes CDR1 LNHDA and CDR2 SQIVND (reference sequence). The CDR3 runs 16 residues. The CDR3 reads CASSGGVTGGEDTQYF. Here the CDR3 DNA reads TGTGCCAGTAGTGGGGGAGTGACAGGGGGTGAAGATACGCAGTATTTT.

CDR3 sequence: CASSLWTAEAFF. DNA of the CDR3: TGTGCCAGCAGCCTCTGGACAGCTGAAGCTTTCTTT. The J gene is TRBJ1-1, the V gene TRBV5-6, with a tentative D call TRBD1 (6 bases). V was shortened by 4 bases and J by 6 bases, with 10 bases between the two germline ends. The CDR3 is made up of 12 amino acids. Per germline, CDR1 SGHDT and CDR2 YYEEEE.

The V and J genes are TRBV5-1 and TRBJ2-7; D is undetermined. V lost 1 base to trimming and J lost 0 bases, with 11 bases between them. Germline V gene data show CDR1 as SGHRS and CDR2 as YFSETQ. The CDR3 is made up of 15 amino acids. CDR3: CASSLHTASSYEQYF. Here the CDR3 DNA reads TGCGCCAGCAGCTTGCATACAGCCAGCTCCTACGAGCAGTACTTC. Full variable domain (missing parts from reference TRBV5-1 and TRBJ2-7): KAGVTQTPRYLIKTRGQQVTLSCSPISGHRSVSWYQQTPGQGLQFLFEYFSETQRNKGNFPGRFSGRQFSNSRSEMNVSTLELGDSALYLCASSLHTASSYEQYFGPGTRLTVT.

The genes are TRBV7-9 and TRBJ2-1; 14 nucleotides line up with TRBD2. The germline V gene has CDR1 SEHNR and CDR2 FQNEAQ (reference sequence). Trimming cost V 4 bases and J 9 bases; bases outside gene matches: 8. The CDR3 totals 16 residues. The CDR3 nucleotides are TGTGCCAGCAGCTACGGGACTAGCGGGAGCTGGAGTGAGCAGTTCTTC. Protein sequence: CASSYGTSGSWSEQFF.